This TCR beta chain was observed in a study of T cell responses to AZD1222 COVID-19 vaccine. In the case of this clone: Its cognate antigen is unknown.

The CDR3 contains 15 residues. Per the germline V gene, CDR1 is MNHNS and CDR2 is SASEGT. V lost 2 bases and J 3 bases, leaving 13 bases between the germline ends. Data came from immunoSEQ multiplex PCR; TCRdb stores just in-frame clones and leaves some out. Here the sample spans 200,000 or so clones, 80% to 95% being singletons. Overall study findings and caveats: It was only after the peak T cell response that any repertoires were sampled. Nearly half of spike-specific TCRs reportedly go after variant regions that carry no mutations.

This TCR derives from an adult who received the AZD1222 COVID-19 vaccine. This chain connects TRBV6-1 to TRBJ1-1, with D possibly TRBD1 on 5 matching bases. Material: peripheral blood, obtained 28 days after the second AZD1222 dose. The CDR3 bases are TGTGCCAGCAGTGAACGGAAGGGGCAGGACACTGAAGCTTTCTTT. This encodes CASSERKGQDTEAFF.